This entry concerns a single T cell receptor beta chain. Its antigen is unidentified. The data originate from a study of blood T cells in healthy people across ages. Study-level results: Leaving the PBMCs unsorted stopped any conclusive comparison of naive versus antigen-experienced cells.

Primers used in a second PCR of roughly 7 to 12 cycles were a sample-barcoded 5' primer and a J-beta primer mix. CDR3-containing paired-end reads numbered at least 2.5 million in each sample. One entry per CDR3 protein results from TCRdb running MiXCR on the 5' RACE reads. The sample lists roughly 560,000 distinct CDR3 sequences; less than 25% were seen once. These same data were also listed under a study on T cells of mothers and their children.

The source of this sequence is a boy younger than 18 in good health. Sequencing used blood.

The CDR3 here is CASSKWTLNTEAFF. CDR3 nucleotides: TGTGCCAGCAGCAAGTGGACTTTGAACACTGAAGCTTTCTTT. The chain combines TRBV7-8 with TRBJ1-1; D ambiguous. Germline V CDR1 and CDR2: SGHVS, FQNEAQ. Trimming left V 5 bases short and J 0 bases short, with 10 bases between. The CDR3 has 14 amino acids.